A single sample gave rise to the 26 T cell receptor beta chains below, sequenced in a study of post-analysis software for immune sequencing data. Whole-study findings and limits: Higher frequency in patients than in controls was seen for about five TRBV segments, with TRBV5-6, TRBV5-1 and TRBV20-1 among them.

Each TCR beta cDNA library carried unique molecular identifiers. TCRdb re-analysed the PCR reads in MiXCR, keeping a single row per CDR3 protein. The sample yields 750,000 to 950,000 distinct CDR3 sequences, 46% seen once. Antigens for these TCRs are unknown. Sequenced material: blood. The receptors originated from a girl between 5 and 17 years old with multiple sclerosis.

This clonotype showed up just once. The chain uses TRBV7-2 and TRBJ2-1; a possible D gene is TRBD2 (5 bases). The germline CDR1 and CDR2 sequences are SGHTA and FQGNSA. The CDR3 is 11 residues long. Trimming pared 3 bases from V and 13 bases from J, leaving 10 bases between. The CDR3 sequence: CASSFRADQFF. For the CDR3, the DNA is TGTGCCAGCAGCTTCCGAGCGGACCAGTTCTTC.

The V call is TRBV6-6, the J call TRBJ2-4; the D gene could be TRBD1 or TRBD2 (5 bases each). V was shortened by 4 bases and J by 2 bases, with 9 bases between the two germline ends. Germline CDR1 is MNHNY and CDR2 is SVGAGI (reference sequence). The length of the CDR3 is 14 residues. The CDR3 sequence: CASSLGESKNIQYF. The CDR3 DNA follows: TGTGCCAGCAGTTTGGGGGAATCCAAAAACATTCAGTACTTC.

This chain's CDR3 is CASSPGGANTGELFF. The CDR3 bases are TGTGCCAGCAGCCCAGGGGGCGCGAACACCGGGGAGCTGTTTTTT. V is TRBV7-2 and J is TRBJ2-2, with 8 bases identical to TRBD1. This CDR3 comprises 15 residues. V was clipped by 5 bases and J by 0 bases; unmatched bases: 2. Per germline, CDR1 SGHTA and CDR2 FQGNSA. Using reference TRBV7-2 and TRBJ2-2 for the parts outside the CDR3, the full variable domain is GAGVSQSPSNKVTEKGKDVELRCDPISGHTALYWYRQSLGQGLEFLIYFQGNSAPDKSGLPSDRFSAERTGGSVSTLTIQRTQQEDSAVYLCASSPGGANTGELFFGEGSRLTVL.

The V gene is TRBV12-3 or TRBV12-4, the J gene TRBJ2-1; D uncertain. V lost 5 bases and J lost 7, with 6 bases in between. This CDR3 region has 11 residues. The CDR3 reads CASSVENEQFF. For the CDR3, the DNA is TGTGCCAGCAGTGTCGAAAATGAGCAGTTCTTC.

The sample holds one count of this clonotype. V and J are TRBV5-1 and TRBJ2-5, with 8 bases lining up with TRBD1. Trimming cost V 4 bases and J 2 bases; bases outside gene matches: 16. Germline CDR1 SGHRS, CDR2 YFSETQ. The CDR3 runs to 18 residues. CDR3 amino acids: CASSPFPRMTGAQETQYF. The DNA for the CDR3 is TGCGCCAGCAGCCCCTTCCCCCGAATGACAGGGGCTCAAGAGACCCAGTACTTC.

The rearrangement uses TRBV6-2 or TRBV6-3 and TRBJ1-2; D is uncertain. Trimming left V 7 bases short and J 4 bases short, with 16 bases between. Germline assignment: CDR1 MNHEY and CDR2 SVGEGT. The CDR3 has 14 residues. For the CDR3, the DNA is TGTGCCAGCACCAAGGACCGGGTGATCTATGGCTACACCTTC. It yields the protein CASTKDRVIYGYTF.

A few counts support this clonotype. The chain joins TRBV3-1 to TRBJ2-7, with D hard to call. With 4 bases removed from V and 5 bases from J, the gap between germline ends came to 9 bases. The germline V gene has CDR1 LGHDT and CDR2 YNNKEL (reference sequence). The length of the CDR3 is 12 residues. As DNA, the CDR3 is TGTGCCAGCAGCCGCTTCTCGGACGAGCAGTACTTC. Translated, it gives CASSRFSDEQYF.

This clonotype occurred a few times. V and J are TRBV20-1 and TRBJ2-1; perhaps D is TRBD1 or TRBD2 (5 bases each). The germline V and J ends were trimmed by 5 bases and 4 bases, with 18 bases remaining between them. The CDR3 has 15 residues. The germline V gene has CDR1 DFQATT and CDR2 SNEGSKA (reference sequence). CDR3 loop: CSAYNRDPPYNEQFF. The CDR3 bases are TGCAGTGCTTATAACCGGGACCCGCCTTACAATGAGCAGTTCTTC.

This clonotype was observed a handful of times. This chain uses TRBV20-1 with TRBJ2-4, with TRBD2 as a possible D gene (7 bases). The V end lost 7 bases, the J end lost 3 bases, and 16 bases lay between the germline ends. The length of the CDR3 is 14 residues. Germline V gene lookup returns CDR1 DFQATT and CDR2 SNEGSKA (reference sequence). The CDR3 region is CSVGGAEGKNIQYF. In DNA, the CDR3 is TGCAGTGTTGGGGGGGCAGAAGGCAAAAACATTCAGTACTTC.

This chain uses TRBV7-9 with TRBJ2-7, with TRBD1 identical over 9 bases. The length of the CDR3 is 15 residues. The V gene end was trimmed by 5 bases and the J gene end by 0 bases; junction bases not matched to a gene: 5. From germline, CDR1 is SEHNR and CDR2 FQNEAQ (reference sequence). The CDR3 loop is CASSQQGARSYEQYF. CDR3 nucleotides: TGTGCCAGCAGCCAACAGGGGGCACGCTCCTACGAGCAGTACTTC.

The CDR3 DNA is TGCAGTGCTTCCCCTCCCAGGGCTTCCCCGGATACGCAGTATTTT. Residues: CSASPPRASPDTQYF. The V gene is TRBV20-1, the J gene TRBJ2-3, with D possibly matching TRBD1 (5 bases). This CDR3 contains 15 residues. Germline loops: CDR1 DFQATT, CDR2 SNEGSKA (reference sequence). Trimming took 5 bases from V and 6 from J, leaving 21 bases between them.

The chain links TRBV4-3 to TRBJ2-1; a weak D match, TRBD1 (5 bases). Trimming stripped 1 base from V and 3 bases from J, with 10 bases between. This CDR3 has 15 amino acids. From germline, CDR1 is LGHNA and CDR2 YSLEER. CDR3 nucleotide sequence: TGCGCCAGCAGCCAAGGGGTGACAGACTACAATGAGCAGTTCTTC. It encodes CASSQGVTDYNEQFF.

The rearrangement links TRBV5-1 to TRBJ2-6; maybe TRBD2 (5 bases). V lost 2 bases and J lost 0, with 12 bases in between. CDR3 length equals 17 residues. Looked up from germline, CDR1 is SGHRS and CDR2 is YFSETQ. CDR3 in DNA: TGCGCCAGCAGCTTCGAGGGTCTCAGCTCTGGGGCCAACGTCCTGACTTTC. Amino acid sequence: CASSFEGLSSGANVLTF. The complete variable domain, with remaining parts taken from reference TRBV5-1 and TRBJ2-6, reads KAGVTQTPRYLIKTRGQQVTLSCSPISGHRSVSWYQQTPGQGLQFLFEYFSETQRNKGNFPGRFSGRQFSNSRSEMNVSTLELGDSALYLCASSFEGLSSGANVLTFGAGSRLTVL.

DNA of the CDR3: TGTGCCTCCGGACGGGGACTAGCGGGAAGCTACAATGAGCAGTTCTTC. It translates to CASGRGLAGSYNEQFF. The chain carries TRBV7-9 and TRBJ2-1, with 13 bases matching TRBD2. V shed 11 bases, J shed 3 bases, and the junction held 10 bases outside the gene matches. Germline V gives CDR1 SEHNR, CDR2 FQNEAQ (reference sequence). This CDR3 is built from 16 residues.

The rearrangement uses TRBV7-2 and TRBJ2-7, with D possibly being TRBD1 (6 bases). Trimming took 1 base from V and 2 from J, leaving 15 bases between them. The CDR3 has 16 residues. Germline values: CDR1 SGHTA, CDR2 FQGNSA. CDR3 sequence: CASSLVARGIAYEQYF. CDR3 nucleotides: TGTGCCAGCAGCTTAGTCGCTAGGGGGATAGCCTACGAGCAGTACTTC.

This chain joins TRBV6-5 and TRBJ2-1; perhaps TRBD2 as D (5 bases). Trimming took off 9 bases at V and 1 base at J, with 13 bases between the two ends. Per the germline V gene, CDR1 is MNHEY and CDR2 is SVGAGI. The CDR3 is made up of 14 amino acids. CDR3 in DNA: TGTGCCAGGACTTCGGGGATGTCCTACAATGAGCAGTTCTTC. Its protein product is CARTSGMSYNEQFF.

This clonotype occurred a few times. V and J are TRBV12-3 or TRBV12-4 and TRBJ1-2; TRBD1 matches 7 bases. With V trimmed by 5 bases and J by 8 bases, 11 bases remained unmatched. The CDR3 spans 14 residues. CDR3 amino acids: CASSPLVRGDGYTF. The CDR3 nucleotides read TGTGCCAGCAGTCCCCTTGTCAGGGGGGACGGCTACACCTTC.

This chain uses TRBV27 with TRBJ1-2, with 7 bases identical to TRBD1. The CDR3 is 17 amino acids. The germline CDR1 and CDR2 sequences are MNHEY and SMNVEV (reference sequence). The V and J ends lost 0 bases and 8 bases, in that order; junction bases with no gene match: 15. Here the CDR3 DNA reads TGTGCCAGCAGTTTATCGCTATCCACGGGACAGAGATACGGCTACACCTTC. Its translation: CASSLSLSTGQRYGYTF.

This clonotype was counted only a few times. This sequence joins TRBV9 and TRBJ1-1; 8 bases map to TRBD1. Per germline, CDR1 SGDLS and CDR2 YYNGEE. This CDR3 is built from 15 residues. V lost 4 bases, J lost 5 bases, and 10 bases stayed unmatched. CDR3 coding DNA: TGTGCCAGCAGCCTTATACAGGGGGATTTGACTGAAGCTTTCTTT. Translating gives CASSLIQGDLTEAFF.

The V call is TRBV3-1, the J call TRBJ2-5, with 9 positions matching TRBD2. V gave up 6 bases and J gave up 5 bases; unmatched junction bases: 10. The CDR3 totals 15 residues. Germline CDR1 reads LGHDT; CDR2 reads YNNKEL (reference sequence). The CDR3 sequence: CASSPGTSMTETQYF. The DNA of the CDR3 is TGTGCCAGCAGTCCTGGGACTAGCATGACGGAGACCCAGTACTTC.

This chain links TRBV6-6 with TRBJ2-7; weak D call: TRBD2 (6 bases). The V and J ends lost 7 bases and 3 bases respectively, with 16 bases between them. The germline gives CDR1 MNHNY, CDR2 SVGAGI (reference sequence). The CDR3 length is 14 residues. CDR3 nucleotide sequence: TGTGCCAGCACCGATTGGGACTTACTCTACGAGCAGTACTTC. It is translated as CASTDWDLLYEQYF.

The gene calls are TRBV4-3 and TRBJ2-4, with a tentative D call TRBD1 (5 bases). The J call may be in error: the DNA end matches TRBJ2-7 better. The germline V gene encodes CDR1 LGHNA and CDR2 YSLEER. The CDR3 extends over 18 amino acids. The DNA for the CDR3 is TGCGCCAGCAGCCAACGATCTGAAAGGACAACCGTCCCCTACGAGCAGTACTTC. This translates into CASSQRSERTTVPYEQYF.

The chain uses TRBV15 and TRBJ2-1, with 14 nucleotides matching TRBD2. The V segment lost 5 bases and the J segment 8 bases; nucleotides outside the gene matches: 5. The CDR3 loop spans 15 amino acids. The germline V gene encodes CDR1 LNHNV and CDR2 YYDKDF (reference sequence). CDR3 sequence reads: CATSPRTSGRYEQFF. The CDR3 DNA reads TGTGCCACCAGCCCACGGACTAGCGGGAGGTATGAGCAGTTCTTC.

CDR3 coding DNA: TGCAGTGCTCCAGGCGGACAGGGCCATGGCTACACCTTC. This sequence encodes CSAPGGQGHGYTF. The chain recombines TRBV20-1 with TRBJ1-2; 8 positions match TRBD1. This CDR3 is built from 13 residues. J lost 6 bases, V lost 5 bases, and 8 bases had no gene match. Looked up from germline, CDR1 is DFQATT and CDR2 is SNEGSKA (reference sequence).

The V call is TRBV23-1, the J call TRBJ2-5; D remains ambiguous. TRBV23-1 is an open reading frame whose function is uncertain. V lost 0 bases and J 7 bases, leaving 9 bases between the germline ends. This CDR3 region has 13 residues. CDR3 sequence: CASSQSEKGTQYF. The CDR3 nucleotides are TGCGCCAGCAGTCAATCGGAGAAGGGGACCCAGTACTTC.

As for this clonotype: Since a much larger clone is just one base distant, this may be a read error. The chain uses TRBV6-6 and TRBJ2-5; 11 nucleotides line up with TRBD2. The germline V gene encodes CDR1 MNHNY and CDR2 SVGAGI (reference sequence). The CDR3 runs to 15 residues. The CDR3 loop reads CASTYGTSGQETRYF. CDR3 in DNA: TGTGCCAGCACCTACGGGACTAGCGGACAAGAGACCCGGTACTTC.